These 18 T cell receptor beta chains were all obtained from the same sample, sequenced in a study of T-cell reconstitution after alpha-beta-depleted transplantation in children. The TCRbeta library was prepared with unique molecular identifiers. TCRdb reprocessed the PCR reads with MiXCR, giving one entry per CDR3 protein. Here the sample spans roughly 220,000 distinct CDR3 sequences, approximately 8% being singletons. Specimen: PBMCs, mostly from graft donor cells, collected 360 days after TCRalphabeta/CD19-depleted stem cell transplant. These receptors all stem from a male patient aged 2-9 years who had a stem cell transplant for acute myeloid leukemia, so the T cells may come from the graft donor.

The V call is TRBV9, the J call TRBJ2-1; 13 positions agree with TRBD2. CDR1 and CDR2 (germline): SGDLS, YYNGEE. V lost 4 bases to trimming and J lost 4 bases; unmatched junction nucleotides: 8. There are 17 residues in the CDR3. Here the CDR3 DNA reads TGTGCCAGCAGCCCCGGACTAGCGGGGGCCGTTTACAATGAGCAGTTCTTC. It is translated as CASSPGLAGAVYNEQFF.

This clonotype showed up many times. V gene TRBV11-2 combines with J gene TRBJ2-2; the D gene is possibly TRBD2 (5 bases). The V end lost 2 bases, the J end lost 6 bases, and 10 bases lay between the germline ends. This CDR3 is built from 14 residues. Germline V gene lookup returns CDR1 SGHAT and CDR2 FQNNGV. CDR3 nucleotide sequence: TGTGCCAGCAGCTTAAAACTAGATGCCGGGGAGCTGTTTTTT. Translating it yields CASSLKLDAGELFF.

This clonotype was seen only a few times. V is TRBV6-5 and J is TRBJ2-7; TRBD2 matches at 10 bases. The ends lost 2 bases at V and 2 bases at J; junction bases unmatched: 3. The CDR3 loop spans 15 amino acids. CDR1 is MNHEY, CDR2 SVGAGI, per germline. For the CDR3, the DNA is TGTGCCAGCAGTTACACGACTAGCGGGCCCTACGAGCAGTACTTC. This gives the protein CASSYTTSGPYEQYF.

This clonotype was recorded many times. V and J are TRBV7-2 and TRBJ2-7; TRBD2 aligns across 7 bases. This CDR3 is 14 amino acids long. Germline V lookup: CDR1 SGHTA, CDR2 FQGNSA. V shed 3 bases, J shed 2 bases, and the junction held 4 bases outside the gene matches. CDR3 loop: CASSFSGTTYEQYF. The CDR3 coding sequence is TGTGCCAGCAGCTTCAGCGGGACCACCTACGAGCAGTACTTC.

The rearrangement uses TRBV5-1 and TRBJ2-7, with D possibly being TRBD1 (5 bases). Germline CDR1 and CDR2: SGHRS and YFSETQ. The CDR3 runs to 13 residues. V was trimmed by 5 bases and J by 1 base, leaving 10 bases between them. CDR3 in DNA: TGCGCCAGCAGTCTTGACAGATCCTACGAGCAGTACTTC. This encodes CASSLDRSYEQYF.

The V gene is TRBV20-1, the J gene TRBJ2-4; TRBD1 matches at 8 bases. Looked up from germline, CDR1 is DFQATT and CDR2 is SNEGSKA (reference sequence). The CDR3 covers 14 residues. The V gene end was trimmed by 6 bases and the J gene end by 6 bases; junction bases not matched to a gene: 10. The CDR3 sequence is CSAAGTGIGNIQYF. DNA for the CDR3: TGCAGTGCCGCCGGGACAGGAATAGGAAACATTCAGTACTTC.

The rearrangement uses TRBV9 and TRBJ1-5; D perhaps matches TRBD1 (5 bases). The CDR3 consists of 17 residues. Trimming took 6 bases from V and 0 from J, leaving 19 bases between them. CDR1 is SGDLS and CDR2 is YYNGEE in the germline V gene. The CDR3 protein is CASNRGPTFYSNQPQHF. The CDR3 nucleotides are TGTGCCAGCAATAGGGGTCCGACCTTTTATAGCAATCAGCCCCAGCATTTT.

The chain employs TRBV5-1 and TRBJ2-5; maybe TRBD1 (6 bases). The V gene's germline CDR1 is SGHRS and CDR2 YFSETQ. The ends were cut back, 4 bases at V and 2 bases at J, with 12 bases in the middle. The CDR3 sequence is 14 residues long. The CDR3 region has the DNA TGCGCCAGCAGCGGGGGACAAATACAAGAGACCCAGTACTTC. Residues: CASSGGQIQETQYF.

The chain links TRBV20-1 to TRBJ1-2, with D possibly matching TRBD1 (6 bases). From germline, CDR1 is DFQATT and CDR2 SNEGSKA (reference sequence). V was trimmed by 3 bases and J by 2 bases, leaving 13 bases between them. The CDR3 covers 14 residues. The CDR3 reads CSASRDRLNYGYTF. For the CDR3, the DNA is TGCAGTGCTAGTCGCGACAGGCTCAACTATGGCTACACCTTC.

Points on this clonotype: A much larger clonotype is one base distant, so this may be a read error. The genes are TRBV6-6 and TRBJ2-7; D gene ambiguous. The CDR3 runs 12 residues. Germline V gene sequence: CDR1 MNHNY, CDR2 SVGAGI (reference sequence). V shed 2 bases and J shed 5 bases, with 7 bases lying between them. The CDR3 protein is CASSYLTNEQYF. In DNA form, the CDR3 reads TGTGCCAGCAGTTACCTCACCAACGAGCAGTACTTC.

The CDR3 sequence: CASSRGGKGTDTQYF. The DNA of the CDR3 is TGTGCCAGCAGCAGAGGGGGCAAGGGCACAGATACGCAGTATTTT. The V call is TRBV12-3 or TRBV12-4, the J call TRBJ2-3; 7 bases are shared with TRBD1. This CDR3 is 15 amino acids long. Trimming removed 6 bases from V and 1 base from J; junction bases left unmatched: 7.

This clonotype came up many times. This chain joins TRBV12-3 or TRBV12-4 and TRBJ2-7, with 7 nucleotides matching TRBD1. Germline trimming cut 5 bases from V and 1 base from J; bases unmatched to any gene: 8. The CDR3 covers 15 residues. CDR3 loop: CASSEDRATSYEQYF. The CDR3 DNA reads TGTGCCAGCAGTGAAGACAGGGCCACTTCCTACGAGCAGTACTTC.

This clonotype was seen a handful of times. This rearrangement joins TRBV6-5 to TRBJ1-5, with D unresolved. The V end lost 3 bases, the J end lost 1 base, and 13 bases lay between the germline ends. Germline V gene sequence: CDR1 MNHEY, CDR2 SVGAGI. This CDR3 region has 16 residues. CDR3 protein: CASSYIGPGSNQPQHF. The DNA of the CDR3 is TGTGCCAGCAGTTATATCGGTCCCGGGAGCAATCAGCCCCAGCATTTT.

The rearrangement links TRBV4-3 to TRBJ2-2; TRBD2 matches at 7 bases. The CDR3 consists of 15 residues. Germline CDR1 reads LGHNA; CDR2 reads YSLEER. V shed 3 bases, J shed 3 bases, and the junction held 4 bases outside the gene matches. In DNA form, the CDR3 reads TGCGCCAGCAGCCACCAGAGCGGGGACACCGGGGAGCTGTTTTTT. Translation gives CASSHQSGDTGELFF.

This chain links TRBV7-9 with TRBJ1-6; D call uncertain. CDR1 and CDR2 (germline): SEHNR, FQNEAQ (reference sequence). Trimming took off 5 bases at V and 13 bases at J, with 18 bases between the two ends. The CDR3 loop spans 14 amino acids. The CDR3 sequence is CASSRAGPNFPLHF. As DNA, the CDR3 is TGTGCCAGCAGCCGGGCTGGGCCCAATTTCCCCCTCCACTTT.

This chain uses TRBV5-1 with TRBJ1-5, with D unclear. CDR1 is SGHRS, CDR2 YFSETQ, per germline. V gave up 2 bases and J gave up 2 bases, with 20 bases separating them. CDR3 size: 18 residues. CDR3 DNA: TGCGCCAGCAGCTTCGAACCCCTGGGAGTAGGAGGCAATCAGCCCCAGCATTTT. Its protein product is CASSFEPLGVGGNQPQHF.

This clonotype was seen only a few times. As DNA, the CDR3 is TGCGCCAGCAGCCCCTGGCCGGGACAGGGCACAGATACGCAGTATTTT. Protein sequence: CASSPWPGQGTDTQYF. The V and J genes are TRBV5-1 and TRBJ2-3; 8 bases fit TRBD1. The CDR3 totals 16 residues. V shed 4 bases, J shed 1 base, and the junction held 8 bases outside the gene matches. Looked up from germline, CDR1 is SGHRS and CDR2 is YFSETQ. The full variable domain, with the rest looked up from reference TRBV5-1 and TRBJ2-3, is KAGVTQTPRYLIKTRGQQVTLSCSPISGHRSVSWYQQTPGQGLQFLFEYFSETQRNKGNFPGRFSGRQFSNSRSEMNVSTLELGDSALYLCASSPWPGQGTDTQYFGPGTRLTVL.

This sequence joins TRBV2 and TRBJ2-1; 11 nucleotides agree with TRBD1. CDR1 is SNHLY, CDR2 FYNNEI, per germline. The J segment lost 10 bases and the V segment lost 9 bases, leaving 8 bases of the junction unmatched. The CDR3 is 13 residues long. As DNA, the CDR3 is TGTGCCAGTCTCCGGGACAGGGGGGAGGAGCAGTTCTTC. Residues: CASLRDRGEEQFF.